Below, 30 T cell receptor beta chains from the same sample are listed, as sequenced in a study of T cell responses to AZD1222 COVID-19 vaccine. TCRdb's copy holds only in-frame clones and misses some; the assay was immunoSEQ multiplex PCR. The sample records 75,000 to 95,000 clones, 85% being singletons. The sample in question was peripheral blood, obtained on day 0 of AZD1222 vaccination. These receptors originate from an adult in good health.

V usage is TRBV29-1 and J usage is TRBJ1-2, with TRBD1 as a possible D gene (5 bases). There are 14 residues in the CDR3. The V end lost 0 bases, the J end lost 6 bases, and 14 bases lay between the germline ends. CDR1 SQVTM and CDR2 ANQGSEA come from the germline V gene. CDR3 nucleotides: TGCAGCGTTGAAGAGTTCGGCAGGGTTAATGGCTACACCTTC. Protein product: CSVEEFGRVNGYTF.

The chain carries TRBV6-6 and TRBJ1-5; a weak D match, TRBD1 (5 bases). CDR3 length: 14 amino acids. Trimming removed 2 bases at V and 7 bases at J, with 12 bases between. Germline assignment: CDR1 MNHNY and CDR2 SVGAGI (reference sequence). CDR3: CASSYPGREQPQHF. In DNA form, the CDR3 reads TGTGCCAGCAGTTACCCGGGCAGGGAACAGCCCCAGCATTTT.

As concerns this clone: A read error may produce the germline difference seen at one junction end. The chain recombines TRBV7-9 with TRBJ2-7, with D unclear. Germline V gives CDR1 SEHNR, CDR2 FQNEAQ (reference sequence). The CDR3 length is 14 residues. The DNA for the CDR3 is TGTGCCAGCAGCACAACCCGGCGGCAGGAGCCCCAAGACTTC. Its translation: CASSTTRRQEPQDF.

This chain uses TRBV7-3 with TRBJ1-6; unclear D gene. The CDR3 sequence is 15 residues long. The V gene's germline CDR1 is SGHTA and CDR2 FQGTGA. Trimming took 5 bases from V and 4 from J, leaving 12 bases between them. The CDR3: CASSPSGGYNSPLHF. The CDR3 region has the DNA TGTGCCAGCAGCCCATCAGGAGGTTATAATTCACCCCTCCACTTT.

The chain carries TRBV10-3 and TRBJ1-1, with D maybe TRBD1 (5 bases). Germline CDR1 and CDR2: ENHRY and SYGVKD. Trimming shortened V by 11 bases and J by 1 base, and 14 bases separated the two germline ends. The CDR3 contains 13 residues. CDR3: CASRTTGNTEAFF. For the CDR3, the DNA is TGTGCCTCGCGCACCACAGGGAACACTGAAGCTTTCTTT.

V and J are TRBV21-1 and TRBJ2-5; the listed D gene, TRBD2, was not tested against the DNA. TRBV21-1 is reported as a pseudogene. The length of the CDR3 is 17 residues. This chain's CDR3 is CASSKARYAARDETQYF. The CDR3 DNA reads as TGTGCCAGCAGCAAAGCTCGATACGCAGCACGGGATGAGACCCAGTACTTC.

The CDR3 nucleotides read TGTGCCAGCAGCCCCCGGACTAGCGGGGGGGCTAATTCCTACAATGAGCAGTTCTTC. It is translated as CASSPRTSGGANSYNEQFF. This sequence joins TRBV7-8 and TRBJ2-1; 15 bases are shared with TRBD2. The junction had 9 bases not matched to a gene; V was cut back by 5 bases and J by 1 base. Germline V lookup: CDR1 SGHVS, CDR2 FQNEAQ. This CDR3 comprises 19 residues.

This clone was picked up one time. The chain recombines TRBV2 with TRBJ1-6, with D uncertain. V was cut by 0 bases and J by 0 bases, with 3 bases left in between. Per the germline V gene, CDR1 is SNHLY and CDR2 is FYNNEI. This CDR3 has 15 residues. CDR3 loop: CASSEAGSYNSPLHF. As DNA, the CDR3 is TGTGCCAGCAGTGAAGCAGGCTCCTATAATTCACCCCTCCACTTT.

In this sample, this clone turned up once. V is TRBV27 and J is TRBJ2-7; weak D call: TRBD1 (5 bases). Looked up from germline, CDR1 is MNHEY and CDR2 is SMNVEV (reference sequence). The CDR3 runs 13 residues. V was trimmed by 3 bases and J by 7 bases, leaving 13 bases between them. The CDR3 nucleotides read TGTGCCAGCAGTTTTGCTTCACCAGGGGAGCAGTACTTC. Translation gives CASSFASPGEQYF.

This chain uses TRBV5-6 with TRBJ2-6; no clear D gene. Germline V CDR1 and CDR2: SGHDT, YYEEEE. V gave up 0 bases and J gave up 2 bases, with 6 bases separating them. The CDR3 is 15 residues long. As DNA, the CDR3 is TGTGCCAGCAGCTTGGTCATGACTGGGGCCAACGTCCTGACTTTC. Protein sequence: CASSLVMTGANVLTF.

This chain connects TRBV27 to TRBJ1-2; no definite D call. CDR3 length: 14 residues. V was clipped by 5 bases and J by 8 bases, with 18 bases between them. Germline V gene data show CDR1 as MNHEY and CDR2 as SMNVEV (reference sequence). CDR3 sequence reads: CASSDGGSSLGYTF. In DNA, the CDR3 is TGTGCCAGCAGTGACGGCGGCTCCTCCTTGGGCTACACCTTC.

V gene TRBV18 combines with J gene TRBJ2-2; D not certain. Germline CDR1 and CDR2: KGHSH and LQKENI. V was cut by 3 bases and J by 4 bases, with 15 bases left in between. This CDR3 has 16 amino acids. CDR3 protein: CASSPVGSPGTGELFF. The CDR3 nucleotides are TGTGCCAGCTCACCGGTCGGATCCCCGGGCACCGGGGAGCTGTTTTTT.

The CDR3 loop is CASSQDVVAGGNEKLFF. CDR3 nucleotides: TGCGCCAGCAGCCAAGATGTGGTGGCAGGGGGAAATGAAAAACTGTTTTTT. This chain joins TRBV4-3 and TRBJ1-4, with 7 bases lining up with TRBD1. This CDR3 region has 17 residues. Germline V gives CDR1 LGHNA, CDR2 YSLEER. V lost 0 bases and J lost 5; bases outside the gene matches: 9.

The chain uses TRBV5-4 and TRBJ1-2; D might be TRBD1 (5 bases). The germline V gene has CDR1 SGHNT and CDR2 YYREEE (reference sequence). Trimming left V 3 bases short and J 5 bases short, with 17 bases between. The CDR3 length is 15 residues. CDR3 sequence: CASSSPANGGYGYTF. CDR3 coding DNA: TGTGCCAGCAGCTCGCCAGCGAACGGGGGGTATGGCTACACCTTC.

The genes are TRBV11-3 and TRBJ2-7; D possibly uses TRBD1 or TRBD2 (7 bases each). Per germline, CDR1 SGHNT and CDR2 YENEEA. V was shortened by 1 base and J by 2 bases, with 12 bases between the two germline ends. The CDR3 sequence is 15 residues long. The CDR3 coding sequence is TGTGCCAGCAGCTTAGGGGGGGGACAGACCTACGAGCAGTACTTC. Residues: CASSLGGGQTYEQYF.

The rearrangement uses TRBV7-9 and TRBJ1-6; D gene uncertain. Germline-derived CDR1 and CDR2 are SEHNR and FQNEAQ (reference sequence). Trimming left V 0 bases short and J 7 bases short, with 10 bases between. The CDR3 spans 15 residues. The CDR3 sequence: CASSLAGVRNSPLHF. The CDR3 coding sequence is TGTGCCAGCAGCTTAGCAGGAGTTAGGAATTCACCCCTCCACTTT. Drawing the rest from reference TRBV7-9 and TRBJ1-6, the complete variable domain is DTGVSQNPRHKITKRGQNVTFRCDPISEHNRLYWYRQTLGQGPEFLTYFQNEAQLEKSRLLSDRFSAERPKGSFSTLEIQRTEQGDSAMYLCASSLAGVRNSPLHFGNGTRLTVT.

The genes are TRBV7-2 and TRBJ2-7; TRBD2 matches 8 bases. Trimming at V came to 4 bases and at J to 3 bases, leaving 5 bases not matched to a gene. Germline V gene lookup returns CDR1 SGHTA and CDR2 FQGNSA. The CDR3 runs 14 residues. CDR3 sequence: CASSSGGGHYEQYF. The DNA of the CDR3 is TGTGCCAGCAGCTCGGGGGGGGGACACTACGAGCAGTACTTC.

This clone appeared a single time. The genes are TRBV10-3 and TRBJ1-5; 9 nucleotides match TRBD1. The CDR3 is 17 amino acids. V lost 0 bases and J lost 2; bases outside the gene matches: 5. CDR1 ENHRY and CDR2 SYGVKD come from the germline V gene. The CDR3 region is CAISESGQGRGNQPQHF. In nucleotides, the CDR3 is TGTGCCATCAGTGAGTCGGGACAGGGTCGGGGCAATCAGCCCCAGCATTTT.

This clone was picked up one time. V usage is TRBV7-3 and J usage is TRBJ2-7, with TRBD1 identical over 9 bases. The CDR3 is 15 amino acids. The V gene end was trimmed by 2 bases and the J gene end by 6 bases; junction bases not matched to a gene: 8. CDR1 and CDR2 from the germline V gene are SGHTA and FQGTGA. CDR3 sequence: CASSLGTGPMSEQYF. CDR3 nucleotides: TGTGCCAGCAGCTTAGGGACAGGGCCTATGAGCGAGCAGTACTTC.

The chain uses TRBV5-6 and TRBJ1-2, with D possibly TRBD1 on 6 matching bases. Trimming removed 0 bases from V and 3 bases from J, with 9 bases in between. The CDR3 consists of 14 residues. Germline lookup yields CDR1 SGHDT and CDR2 YYEEEE. Here the CDR3 reads CASSLGTAYYGYTF. In DNA form, the CDR3 reads TGTGCCAGCAGCTTGGGGACAGCCTACTATGGCTACACCTTC.

This clone was detected once. This chain uses TRBV24-1 with TRBJ2-1; 10 nucleotides align to TRBD2. CDR3 size: 16 residues. The trim removed 6 bases at V and 0 bases at J, leaving 4 bases unmatched. Germline-derived CDR1 and CDR2 are KGHDR and SFDVKD. This CDR3 is CATSTASGGSYNEQFF. CDR3 coding DNA: TGTGCCACCAGTACGGCTAGCGGGGGCTCCTACAATGAGCAGTTCTTC.

V usage is TRBV28 and J usage is TRBJ1-5; D call uncertain. This CDR3 has 14 residues. CDR1 and CDR2 from the germline V gene are MDHEN and SYDVKM. V lost 5 bases to trimming and J lost 1 base, with 9 bases between them. The CDR3 protein is CASSLQISNQPQHF. The CDR3 nucleotides are TGTGCCAGCAGTCTACAGATAAGCAATCAGCCCCAGCATTTT.

The chain is built from TRBV24-1 and TRBJ2-2; D could derive from TRBD1 or TRBD2 (5 bases each). V gave up 0 bases and J gave up 3 bases, with 7 bases separating them. From germline, CDR1 is KGHDR and CDR2 SFDVKD. This CDR3 has 15 residues. The CDR3 sequence: CATSDLEGYTGELFF. CDR3 nucleotide sequence: TGTGCCACCAGTGATTTGGAGGGGTACACCGGGGAGCTGTTTTTT.

The chain combines TRBV27 with TRBJ2-7, with D unresolved. The length of the CDR3 is 13 residues. The V end was cut by 2 bases, the J end by 6 bases, with 11 bases between. Germline V gene sequence: CDR1 MNHEY, CDR2 SMNVEV (reference sequence). CDR3 in DNA: TGTGCCAGCAGTTTAAATCCTCGGTTCGAGCAGTACTTC. Amino acids: CASSLNPRFEQYF.

The chain has TRBV4-1 and TRBJ1-4; 7 bases line up with TRBD1. The germline gives CDR1 MGHRA, CDR2 YSYEKL. V dropped 2 bases and J dropped 8; count of bases not matched to a gene: 11. This CDR3 region has 16 residues. DNA of the CDR3: TGCGCCAGCAGCCAACTGAGGGCAGGGGGGGACGAAAAACTGTTTTTT. Amino acid sequence: CASSQLRAGGDEKLFF.

The V call is TRBV6-5, the J call TRBJ2-7; TRBD1 matches 9 bases. J gave up 2 bases and V 2 bases, and 1 base lay outside the gene matches. CDR3 length: 14 amino acids. Germline CDR1 reads MNHEY; CDR2 reads SVGAGI. The chain's CDR3 is CASSYTGGAYEQYF. The CDR3 nucleotides read TGTGCCAGCAGTTACACAGGGGGCGCCTACGAGCAGTACTTC.

The rearrangement uses TRBV30 and TRBJ2-5; 8 positions agree with TRBD1. CDR1 GTSNPN and CDR2 SVGIG come from the germline V gene (reference sequence). CDR3 length equals 15 residues. J gave up 5 bases and V 4 bases, and 12 bases lay outside the gene matches. This CDR3 reads CAWTPLGQGRETQYF. CDR3 coding DNA: TGTGCCTGGACTCCCCTCGGACAGGGACGGGAGACCCAGTACTTC.

This clone has just a few counts. V usage is TRBV7-2 and J usage is TRBJ1-1; 8 bases map to TRBD1. The germline gives CDR1 SGHTA, CDR2 FQGNSA. V shed 8 bases, J shed 2 bases, and the junction held 4 bases outside the gene matches. The CDR3 runs to 13 residues. The CDR3 DNA reads TGTGCCAGCGGGCAGGGGGCCAACACTGAAGCTTTCTTT. Translation gives CASGQGANTEAFF.

The chain employs TRBV5-1 and TRBJ2-3, with TRBD2 as a possible D gene (5 bases). CDR3 length: 17 residues. Germline CDR1 reads SGHRS; CDR2 reads YFSETQ. V shed 4 bases and J shed 4 bases, with 22 bases lying between them. CDR3 sequence reads: CASSTPPPGEGSDTQYF. As DNA, the CDR3 is TGCGCCAGCAGCACACCCCCACCCGGAGAGGGATCAGATACGCAGTATTTT.

The CDR3 nucleotides are TGTGCCAGCAGTTTAGCGGGGGGGCTGACCGGGGAGCTGTTTTTT. It codes for CASSLAGGLTGELFF. The chain carries TRBV27 and TRBJ2-2; 9 bases agree with TRBD2. The V and J ends lost 2 bases and 5 bases, in that order; junction bases with no gene match: 3. There are 15 residues in the CDR3. Germline V gene sequence: CDR1 MNHEY, CDR2 SMNVEV (reference sequence).